The clone carrying this T cell receptor (beta chain) was detected only once. The antigen remains undetermined. These data are taken from a study of cytomegalovirus exposure and HLA in healthy donors. Findings and caveats of the study: Cytomegalovirus association was listed for 150 or so TCR beta chains. Donors were assumed by presence/absence analyses to have roughly uniform sequencing depth. Later analysis demonstrated an association between a missense DCLRE1C variant and TCR beta V- and J-gene trimming.

PCR involved 60 Vbeta and 13 Jbeta primers. Clones were sequenced by immunoSEQ multiplex PCR, and TCRdb holds only the in-frame ones, with some missing. The repertoire holds under 150,000 clones, with around 80% as singletons. This sequence was found in a male donor in good health and CMV-seropositive. What was sequenced was PBMCs.

The CDR3 reads CASSRGVNTEAFF. As DNA, the CDR3 is TGTGCCAGTAGTCGGGGTGTGAACACTGAAGCTTTCTTT. This chain links TRBV19 with TRBJ1-1; D gene unclear. Trimming took 5 bases from V and 0 from J, leaving 7 bases between them. The CDR3 is 13 residues long. Per germline, CDR1 LNHDA and CDR2 SQIVND (reference sequence).